These 16 T cell receptor beta chains were sequenced from one sample in a study of blood T cell repertoires in COVID-19. Only in-frame clones appear in the TCRdb table, and some are missing; sequencing was by immunoSEQ multiplex PCR. This table has roughly 48,000 clones, just over 90% appearing once. The sequenced material came from peripheral blood. These receptors all come from a man between 60 and 75 years old with COVID-19, enrolled during active disease.

The gene calls are TRBV7-6 and TRBJ1-3, with 8 bases aligning to TRBD1. Trimming cost V 1 base and J 6 bases; bases outside gene matches: 5. This CDR3 has 15 residues. Germline loops: CDR1 SGHVS, CDR2 FNYEAQ. CDR3 amino acids: CASSLEAGGENTIYF. The CDR3 DNA is TGTGCCAGCAGCTTAGAGGCAGGGGGCGAAAACACCATATATTTT. The full variable domain, rest sourced from reference TRBV7-6 and TRBJ1-3, is GAGVSQSPRYKVTKRGQDVALRCDPISGHVSLYWYRQALGQGPEFLTYFNYEAQQDKSGLPNDRFSAERPEGSISTLTIQRTEQRDSAMYRCASSLEAGGENTIYFGEGSWLTVV.

This clone was seen only once. The chain combines TRBV19 with TRBJ1-6; no clear D gene. Germline loops: CDR1 LNHDA, CDR2 SQIVND (reference sequence). Trimming shortened V by 5 bases and J by 5 bases, and 13 bases separated the two germline ends. The CDR3 runs to 15 residues. CDR3 sequence: CASSPGSSNNSPLHF. In DNA form, the CDR3 reads TGTGCCAGTAGTCCGGGATCCTCTAATAATTCACCCCTCCACTTT.

The J gene is TRBJ2-7, the V gene TRBV14; 12 bases are shared with TRBD2. The J segment lost 6 bases and the V segment lost 6 bases, leaving 6 bases of the junction unmatched. Germline values: CDR1 SGHDN, CDR2 FVKESK. The CDR3 is made up of 14 amino acids. DNA of the CDR3: TGTGCCAGCAGTCTAGCGGGAGGGCCGGTCGAGCAGTACTTC. Translated, it gives CASSLAGGPVEQYF.

CDR3 nucleotides: TGCGCCAGCAGCGCCGCAGCGGGAAAAACCGGGGAGCTGTTTTTT. Amino acid sequence: CASSAAAGKTGELFF. The V gene is TRBV5-1, the J gene TRBJ2-2; 7 bases fit TRBD2. With 4 bases clipped from V and 5 bases from J, the junction kept 8 bases outside the gene matches. CDR3 length: 15 residues. Per germline, CDR1 SGHRS and CDR2 YFSETQ.

This chain connects TRBV3-1 (or the pseudogene TRBV3-2) to TRBJ1-2; 8 bases agree with TRBD1. This CDR3 contains 14 residues. The germline CDR1 and CDR2 sequences are LGHDT and YNNKEL (reference sequence). V was clipped by 3 bases and J by 2 bases; unmatched bases: 2. In nucleotides, the CDR3 is TGTGCCAGCAGCCAGAGACAGGGGAACTATGGCTACACCTTC. It yields the protein CASSQRQGNYGYTF.

The genes are TRBV19 and TRBJ1-6; the D is unclear. Between the trimmed V and J ends, which lost 3 bases and 0 bases, there was a span of 12 bases. Looked up from germline, CDR1 is LNHDA and CDR2 is SQIVND (reference sequence). CDR3 length: 17 residues. The DNA of the CDR3 is TGTGCCAGTAGTATGAGCGCCCTCAGCTCCTATAATTCACCCCTCCACTTT. It translates to CASSMSALSSYNSPLHF.

This sequence joins TRBV25-1 and TRBJ1-2, with 7 bases identical to TRBD1. The V gene's germline CDR1 is MGHDK and CDR2 SYGVNS. V trimming: 0 bases; J trimming: 1 base; junction bases outside the gene matches: 5. The CDR3 contains 16 residues. The CDR3 loop reads CASSEYGDSYNYGYTF. For the CDR3, the DNA is TGTGCCAGCAGTGAATATGGGGACAGCTATAACTATGGCTACACCTTC.

The chain couples TRBV27 to TRBJ1-2; TRBD1 matches at 10 bases. In germline, CDR1 is MNHEY, CDR2 SMNVEV (reference sequence). The ends lost 6 bases at V and 7 bases at J; junction bases unmatched: 8. CDR3 length: 14 residues. The CDR3 region has the DNA TGTGCCAGCAGCCCGGGACAGGGGATAAGTGGCTACACCTTC. Residues: CASSPGQGISGYTF.

This rearrangement joins TRBV9 to TRBJ2-3; 7 bases map to TRBD2. This CDR3 region has 17 residues. The germline V gene has CDR1 SGDLS and CDR2 YYNGEE. V lost 2 bases to trimming and J lost 6 bases; unmatched junction nucleotides: 15. The CDR3 region has the DNA TGTGCCAGCAGCGTCCCCCTCCGAGGTGCGGGGGATGATACGCAGTATTTT. As protein: CASSVPLRGAGDDTQYF.

V is TRBV5-1 and J is TRBJ1-6, with 7 bases fitting TRBD1. The V and J ends lost 0 bases and 9 bases, in that order; junction bases with no gene match: 9. The CDR3 is 16 amino acids. Germline V gives CDR1 SGHRS, CDR2 YFSETQ. DNA of the CDR3: TGCGCCAGCAGCTTGGCGGGCGACAGGGTTGGTTCACCCCTCCACTTT. Protein product: CASSLAGDRVGSPLHF.

This clone has a single count. The chain employs TRBV7-3 and TRBJ2-3, with 9 bases lining up with TRBD2. This CDR3 is built from 15 residues. J gave up 1 base and V 2 bases, and 1 base lay outside the gene matches. Per the germline V gene, CDR1 is SGHTA and CDR2 is FQGTGA. Here the CDR3 reads CASSLRTSGTDTQYF. The CDR3 nucleotides read TGTGCCAGCAGCTTACGGACTAGCGGCACAGATACGCAGTATTTT.

The rearrangement uses TRBV29-1 and TRBJ1-3; 7 nucleotides align to TRBD1. Losses at the gene ends were 5 bases for V and 2 bases for J; bases not matched to a gene: 3. CDR3 length: 13 amino acids. Germline values: CDR1 SQVTM, CDR2 ANQGSEA. CDR3 DNA sequence: TGCAGCGTTCTGGACAGGACTGGAAACACCATATATTTT. Encoded protein: CSVLDRTGNTIYF.

The V gene is TRBV29-1, the J gene TRBJ1-5; D is perhaps TRBD1 (5 bases). CDR3 length: 13 residues. CDR1 and CDR2 (germline): SQVTM, ANQGSEA. V shed 4 bases and J shed 5 bases, with 12 bases lying between them. As DNA, the CDR3 is TGCAGCGTTGGCCAGGGCCAGGATCAGCCCCAGCATTTT. It specifies CSVGQGQDQPQHF.

The J gene is TRBJ1-4, the V gene TRBV29-1; D gene uncertain. Trimming cost V 3 bases and J 6 bases, with 5 bases left between them. Per the germline V gene, CDR1 is SQVTM and CDR2 is ANQGSEA. The CDR3 is made up of 11 amino acids. This CDR3 is CSVDSYEKLFF. The DNA for the CDR3 is TGCAGCGTTGATTCGTATGAAAAACTGTTTTTT.

This sequence joins TRBV11-2 and TRBJ2-1; D is perhaps TRBD2 (6 bases). This CDR3 contains 15 residues. Trimming cost V 2 bases and J 0 bases, with 8 bases left between them. Looked up from germline, CDR1 is SGHAT and CDR2 is FQNNGV. The DNA of the CDR3 is TGTGCCAGCAGCTTATTCGGGGGCTCCTACAATGAGCAGTTCTTC. This codes for CASSLFGGSYNEQFF.

This chain connects TRBV10-1 to TRBJ2-7; 7 nucleotides align to TRBD2. Germline V gene lookup returns CDR1 WNHNN and CDR2 SYGVQD (reference sequence). J lost 3 bases, V lost 0 bases, and 11 bases had no gene match. CDR3 size: 17 residues. As DNA, the CDR3 is TGCGCCAGCAGTGAGTCTAGGAGCGCTAGCGGACACTACGAGCAGTACTTC. Protein: CASSESRSASGHYEQYF.